This T cell receptor (beta chain) was recorded in a study of T-cell reconstitution after alpha-beta-depleted transplantation in children. TCRbeta library construction was performed incorporating unique molecular identifiers. MiXCR, applied by TCRdb to the PCR reads, yields one record per CDR3 protein. Of 450,000 to 550,000 distinct CDR3 sequences listed, 9.5% to 12% are singletons. This clonotype was detected a few times. There are 14 residues in the CDR3. The V and J ends lost 3 bases and 8 bases, in that order; junction bases with no gene match: 6. Germline V gene data show CDR1 as MRHNA and CDR2 as SNTAGT.

The source is a female patient aged 2-9 years who had a stem cell transplant for aplastic anemia, so the T cells may come from the graft donor. This specimen consisted of PBMCs, mostly from graft donor cells, obtained 180 days after TCRalphabeta/CD19-depleted stem cell transplant. This sequence joins TRBV6-4 and TRBJ2-1; the match to TRBD1 covers 8 bases. CDR3 in amino acids: CASSEGQGADEQFF. The CDR3 coding sequence is TGTGCCAGCAGTGAAGGGCAGGGGGCGGATGAGCAGTTCTTC.